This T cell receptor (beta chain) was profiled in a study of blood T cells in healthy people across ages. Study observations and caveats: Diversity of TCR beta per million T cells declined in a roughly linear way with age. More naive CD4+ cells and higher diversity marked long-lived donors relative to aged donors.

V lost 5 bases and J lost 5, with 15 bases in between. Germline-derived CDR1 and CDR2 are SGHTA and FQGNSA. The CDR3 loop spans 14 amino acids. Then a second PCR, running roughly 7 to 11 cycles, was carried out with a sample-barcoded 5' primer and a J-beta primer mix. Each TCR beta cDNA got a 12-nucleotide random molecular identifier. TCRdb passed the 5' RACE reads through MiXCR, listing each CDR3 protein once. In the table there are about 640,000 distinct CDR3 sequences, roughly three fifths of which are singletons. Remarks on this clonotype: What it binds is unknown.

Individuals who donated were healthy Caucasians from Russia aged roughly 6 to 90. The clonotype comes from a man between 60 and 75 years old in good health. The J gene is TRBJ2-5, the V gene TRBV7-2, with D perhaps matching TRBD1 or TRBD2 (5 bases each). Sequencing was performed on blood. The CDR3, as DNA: TGTGCCAGCAGCCCGTTGGGGGTCGGGGAGACCCAGTACTTC. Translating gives CASSPLGVGETQYF. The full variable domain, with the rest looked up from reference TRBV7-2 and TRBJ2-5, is GAGVSQSPSNKVTEKGKDVELRCDPISGHTALYWYRQSLGQGLEFLIYFQGNSAPDKSGLPSDRFSAERTGGSVSTLTIQRTQQEDSAVYLCASSPLGVGETQYFGPGTRLLVL.